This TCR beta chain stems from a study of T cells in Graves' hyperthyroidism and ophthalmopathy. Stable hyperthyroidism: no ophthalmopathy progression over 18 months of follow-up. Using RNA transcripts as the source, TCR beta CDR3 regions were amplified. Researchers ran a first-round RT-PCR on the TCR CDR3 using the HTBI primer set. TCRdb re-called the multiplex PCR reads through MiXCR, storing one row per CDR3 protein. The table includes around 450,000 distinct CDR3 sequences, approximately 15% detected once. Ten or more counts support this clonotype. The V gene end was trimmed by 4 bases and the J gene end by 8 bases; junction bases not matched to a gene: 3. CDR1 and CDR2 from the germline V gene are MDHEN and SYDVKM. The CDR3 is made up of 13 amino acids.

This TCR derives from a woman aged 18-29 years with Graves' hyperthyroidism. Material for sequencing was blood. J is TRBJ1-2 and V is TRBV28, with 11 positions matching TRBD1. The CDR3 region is CASSWTGGRGYTF. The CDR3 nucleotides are TGTGCCAGCAGTTGGACAGGGGGCAGGGGCTACACCTTC.